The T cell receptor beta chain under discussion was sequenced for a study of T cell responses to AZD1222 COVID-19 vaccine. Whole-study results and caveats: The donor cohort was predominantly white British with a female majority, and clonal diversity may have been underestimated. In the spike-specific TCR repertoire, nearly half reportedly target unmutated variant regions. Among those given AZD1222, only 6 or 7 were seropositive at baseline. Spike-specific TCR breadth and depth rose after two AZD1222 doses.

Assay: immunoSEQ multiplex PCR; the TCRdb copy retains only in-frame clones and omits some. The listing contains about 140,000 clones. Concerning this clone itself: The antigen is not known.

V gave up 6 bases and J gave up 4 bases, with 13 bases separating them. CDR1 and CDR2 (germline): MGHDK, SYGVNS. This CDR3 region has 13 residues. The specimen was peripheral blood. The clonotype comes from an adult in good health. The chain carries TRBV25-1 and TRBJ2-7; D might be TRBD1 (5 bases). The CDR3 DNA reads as TGTGCCAGCAGACAGACAGACAGATACGAGCAGTACTTC. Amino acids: CASRQTDRYEQYF.